This T cell receptor beta chain was found in a study of T-cell reconstitution after alpha-beta-depleted transplantation in children. General study findings and limits: About two months after transplant, alpha-beta T cells reportedly came from several hundred expanded graft clones. Some patients owed their high day-60 TCRbeta diversity to surviving recipient T cells and thymic progenitors.

Researchers prepared the TCRbeta library using unique molecular identifiers, the study reports. TCRdb re-called the PCR reads through MiXCR, storing one row per CDR3 protein. The sample includes approximately 300,000 distinct CDR3 sequences, about 9.5% seen only once; the top ten take roughly 7%. The CDR3 contains 14 residues. V was trimmed by 4 bases and J by 5 bases, leaving 13 bases between them. Germline values: CDR1 SGDLS, CDR2 YYNGEE. This clonotype was recorded at least ten times. What it recognizes is unknown. The material was PBMCs, obtained before TCRalphabeta/CD19-depleted stem cell transplant. The receptor comes from a boy less than two years old with acute myeloid leukemia, due to receive a stem cell transplant. The gene calls are TRBV9 and TRBJ2-1; tentatively, D is TRBD1 (8 bases). CDR3 bases: TGTGCCAGCAGCCCACAGGGGGGGAACAATGAGCAGTTCTTC. It is translated as CASSPQGGNNEQFF. Based on the CDR3 plus reference TRBV9 and TRBJ2-1, the full variable domain is DSGVTQTPKHLITATGQRVTLRCSPRSGDLSVYWYQQSLDQGLQFLIQYYNGEERAKGNILERFSAQQFPDLHSELNLSSLELGDSALYFCASSPQGGNNEQFFGPGTRLTVL.